The clone carrying this TCR beta chain was found once. Its antigen is not known. The assay was immunoSEQ multiplex PCR, and TCRdb's table has in-frame clones only and misses some. The sample contains around 8,100 clones, 50% to 75% of which appear only once. The entry originates in a study of CD39 and CD103 CD8 tumor-infiltrating T cells. CD8+CD4-CD45RA- cells, CCR7-positive or negative, formed the memory CD8 sort. Study-wide findings and caveats: DP CD8 TILs seemed more oligoclonal than DN, SP and blood memory CD8.

Per the germline V gene, CDR1 is SGHTA and CDR2 is FQGNSA. This CDR3 is built from 14 residues. The V gene lost 3 bases and the J gene lost 4 bases, with 12 bases spanning the gap. The receptor was isolated from a human donor with head and neck squamous cell carcinoma. The chain uses TRBV7-2 and TRBJ1-2; D may be TRBD1 (5 bases). Sequenced: CD8+ T cells sorted from blood. Subset given: total memory CD8 T cells (CD45RA-CCR7+/-) from blood or uninvolved lymph node. The CDR3 DNA follows: TGTGCCAGCAGCTTTACGACAGCCCTCTATGGCTACACCTTC. This codes for CASSFTTALYGYTF.